These 24 T cell receptor beta chains were sequenced from one sample in a study of STAT5B mutations in CD4+ large granular lymphocyte leukemia. TCRdb's table, derived via immunoSEQ multiplex PCR, lists solely in-frame clones and lacks some. The table records approximately 49,000 clones, around 70% of them present only once. Source material: CD4+ T cells from blood buffy coats. Receptor source: a human donor in good health.

This chain links TRBV11-2 with TRBJ1-5; TRBD1 matches 8 bases. The length of the CDR3 is 14 residues. Germline V CDR1 and CDR2: SGHAT, FQNNGV. The junction had 2 bases not matched to a gene; V was cut back by 3 bases and J by 4 bases. Here the CDR3 reads CASSLTGANQPQHF. The DNA of the CDR3 is TGTGCCAGCAGCTTGACAGGGGCGAATCAGCCCCAGCATTTT.

This clone was seen a handful of times. The genes are TRBV19 and TRBJ2-7; D assignment may be TRBD1 or TRBD2 (6 bases each). V shed 3 bases and J shed 6 bases, with 12 bases lying between them. CDR3 length: 13 residues. CDR1 and CDR2 from the germline V gene are LNHDA and SQIVND (reference sequence). CDR3 amino acids: CASSINREAEQYF. CDR3 sequence (DNA): TGTGCCAGTAGTATCAACAGGGAGGCCGAGCAGTACTTC.

This chain connects TRBV6-1 to TRBJ1-4; a weak D match, TRBD1 (5 bases). This CDR3 has 15 residues. Trimming removed 6 bases at V and 5 bases at J, with 16 bases between. CDR1 is MNHNS and CDR2 is SASEGT in the germline V gene. This CDR3 is CASRPPGTKNEKLFF. In DNA, the CDR3 is TGTGCCAGCAGGCCGCCCGGGACGAAGAATGAAAAACTGTTTTTT.

This clone has more than one count but fewer than ten. The rearrangement uses TRBV28 and TRBJ1-2; D is ambiguous. V was pared by 7 bases and J by 0 bases, with 3 bases between. This CDR3 region has 11 residues. CDR1 and CDR2 (germline): MDHEN, SYDVKM. The CDR3: CASNSNYGYTF. The DNA of the CDR3 is TGTGCCAGCAATTCTAACTATGGCTACACCTTC.

This clone was seen more than once but under ten times. CDR3 coding DNA: TGTGCCACCAGCAGAGCATTGGGGAGCACTGAAGCTTTCTTT. This encodes CATSRALGSTEAFF. V usage is TRBV15 and J usage is TRBJ1-1; D remains unclear. The CDR3 has 14 residues. Looked up from germline, CDR1 is LNHNV and CDR2 is YYDKDF (reference sequence). The V gene lost 1 base and the J gene lost 4 bases, with 10 bases spanning the gap.

The chain carries TRBV7-2 and TRBJ1-2; D is uncertain. V was pared by 5 bases and J by 3 bases, with 13 bases between. The CDR3 totals 14 residues. Per germline, CDR1 SGHTA and CDR2 FQGNSA. The CDR3 spells CASSPEVEDYGYTF. The CDR3 DNA sequence: TGTGCCAGCAGCCCAGAGGTAGAGGACTATGGCTACACCTTC.

The CDR3 sequence: CASSLFGTGGATNTEAFF. DNA for the CDR3: TGTGCCAGCAGTTTATTCGGGACAGGGGGCGCGACGAACACTGAAGCTTTCTTT. The chain couples TRBV27 to TRBJ1-1; the match to TRBD1 covers 12 bases. Trimming removed 1 base from V and 1 base from J; junction bases left unmatched: 7. The CDR3 is 18 residues long. Per the germline V gene, CDR1 is MNHEY and CDR2 is SMNVEV (reference sequence).

The chain recombines TRBV27 with TRBJ2-6, with D tentatively TRBD1 or TRBD2 (6 bases each). The CDR3 sequence is 16 residues long. The V and J ends lost 7 bases and 4 bases respectively, with 17 bases between them. Looked up from germline, CDR1 is MNHEY and CDR2 is SMNVEV (reference sequence). The chain's CDR3 is CASKPGGPPGANVLTF. DNA of the CDR3: TGTGCCAGCAAACCCGGGGGCCCCCCGGGGGCCAACGTCCTGACTTTC.

The rearrangement uses TRBV5-6 and TRBJ1-5; no clear D gene. The V and J ends lost 2 bases and 5 bases respectively, with 8 bases between them. From germline, CDR1 is SGHDT and CDR2 YYEEEE. The CDR3 extends over 13 amino acids. The CDR3 nucleotides are TGTGCCAGCAGCTTCTTCGGGGATCAGCCCCAGCATTTT. Its translation is CASSFFGDQPQHF.

The rearrangement uses TRBV6-5 and TRBJ1-1; 9 bases agree with TRBD1. Germline V gene data show CDR1 as MNHEY and CDR2 as SVGAGI. V was clipped by 5 bases and J by 8 bases; unmatched bases: 9. The CDR3 runs 14 residues. The CDR3 reads CASSARTGELEAFF. The CDR3 bases are TGTGCCAGCAGTGCCCGGACAGGGGAATTGGAAGCTTTCTTT.

The gene calls are TRBV25-1 and TRBJ1-1, with 7 bases aligning to TRBD1. CDR1 is MGHDK, CDR2 SYGVNS, per germline. The CDR3 loop spans 15 amino acids. After removal of 3 bases from V and 3 bases from J, the junction contained 7 bases not matched to a gene. In DNA, the CDR3 is TGTGCCAGCAGTGACCCCCGACAGGGAGACACTGAAGCTTTCTTT. This encodes CASSDPRQGDTEAFF.

The rearrangement uses TRBV18 and TRBJ2-1; the match to TRBD2 covers 7 bases. The CDR3 consists of 18 residues. Germline V lookup: CDR1 KGHSH, CDR2 LQKENI. The V gene end was trimmed by 3 bases and the J gene end by 4 bases; junction bases not matched to a gene: 15. This chain's CDR3 is CASSPGLGGGGLYNEQFF. CDR3 bases: TGTGCCAGCTCACCGGGGCTTGGAGGCGGGGGTCTTTACAATGAGCAGTTCTTC.

The rearrangement uses TRBV11-2 and TRBJ1-1, with D unclear. Germline CDR1 reads SGHAT; CDR2 reads FQNNGV. Trimming cost V 3 bases and J 3 bases, with 8 bases left between them. The CDR3 spans 13 residues. The CDR3 region is CASSFVRDTEAFF. In DNA form, the CDR3 reads TGTGCCAGCAGCTTTGTCAGAGACACTGAAGCTTTCTTT.

The chain joins TRBV7-9 to TRBJ2-1, with TRBD1 matching 11 bases. The CDR3 covers 15 residues. V dropped 5 bases and J dropped 4; count of bases not matched to a gene: 4. Germline lookup yields CDR1 SEHNR and CDR2 FQNEAQ (reference sequence). The CDR3 nucleotides are TGTGCCAGCAGCCGAGGGACAGGGGGGTACAATGAGCAGTTCTTC. As protein: CASSRGTGGYNEQFF.

The V call is TRBV6-6, the J call TRBJ1-3; D remains ambiguous. The V gene lost 2 bases and the J gene lost 5 bases, with 10 bases spanning the gap. In germline, CDR1 is MNHNY, CDR2 SVGAGI (reference sequence). This CDR3 is 14 amino acids long. The CDR3 sequence is CASSYVGSRNTIYF. The CDR3 nucleotides are TGTGCCAGCAGTTACGTAGGCTCAAGAAACACCATATATTTT.

The chain joins TRBV19 to TRBJ1-5; 7 bases map to TRBD1. The CDR3 runs to 15 residues. J was trimmed by 0 bases and V by 8 bases; bases with no gene match: 7. CDR1 is LNHDA, CDR2 SQIVND, per germline (reference sequence). CDR3 nucleotides: TGTGCCAGTGGCGACAGGGCCTATAGCAATCAGCCCCAGCATTTT. This translates into CASGDRAYSNQPQHF.

The genes are TRBV7-3 and TRBJ2-2; tentatively, D is TRBD1 (5 bases). The CDR3 is 14 amino acids. The V gene's germline CDR1 is SGHTA and CDR2 FQGTGA. V was clipped by 4 bases and J by 2 bases, with 8 bases between them. The CDR3 region has the DNA TGTGCCAGCAGCTCTCAGGGTAACACCGGGGAGCTGTTTTTT. Its translation: CASSSQGNTGELFF.

As to this clone: Other DNA sequences in the sample encode the same CDR3. The rearrangement joins TRBV7-8 to TRBJ1-6; 11 bases map to TRBD1. This CDR3 spans 13 amino acids. V trimming: 5 bases; J trimming: 10 bases; junction bases outside the gene matches: 1. CDR1 is SGHVS, CDR2 FQNEAQ, per germline. The CDR3 nucleotides are TGTGCCAGCAGCCGGGACAGGGGGTCACCCCTCCACTTT. It encodes CASSRDRGSPLHF.

The chain joins TRBV5-1 to TRBJ2-2; possibly TRBD1 for D (5 bases). Trimming cost V 0 bases and J 1 base, with 7 bases left between them. The CDR3 has 15 residues. The germline V gene encodes CDR1 SGHRS and CDR2 YFSETQ. In DNA form, the CDR3 reads TGCGCCAGCAGCTTGGGCAGGGTGAACACCGGGGAGCTGTTTTTT. Residues: CASSLGRVNTGELFF.

The chain links TRBV19 to TRBJ1-5, with 9 bases aligning to TRBD1. The CDR3 spans 16 residues. Germline loops: CDR1 LNHDA, CDR2 SQIVND (reference sequence). V trimming: 1 base; J trimming: 7 bases; junction bases outside the gene matches: 8. CDR3 region: CASSIGGGQGGQPQHF. CDR3 in DNA: TGTGCCAGTAGTATAGGAGGGGGACAGGGTGGCCAGCCCCAGCATTTT.

This clone was detected only a few times. The V gene is TRBV19, the J gene TRBJ1-5; 9 bases map to TRBD1. Germline V CDR1 and CDR2: LNHDA, SQIVND (reference sequence). The ends lost 3 bases at V and 6 bases at J; junction bases unmatched: 9. There are 16 residues in the CDR3. The CDR3 nucleotides read TGTGCCAGTAGTATTTATGGGACAGGGACGAGTCAGCCCCAGCATTTT. Translating gives CASSIYGTGTSQPQHF.

The chain couples TRBV7-2 to TRBJ2-1; possible D gene TRBD2, 6 bases. The CDR3 has 14 residues. The V and J ends lost 2 bases and 10 bases respectively, with 15 bases between them. From germline, CDR1 is SGHTA and CDR2 FQGNSA. CDR3: CASSLMGGAIEQFF. The CDR3 nucleotides read TGTGCCAGCAGCTTAATGGGCGGGGCGATAGAGCAGTTCTTC.

This clone appeared a few times. The rearrangement links TRBV5-1 to TRBJ1-1; a possible D gene is TRBD1 (6 bases). The CDR3 is 14 residues long. Trimming cost V 2 bases and J 4 bases, with 12 bases left between them. CDR1 is SGHRS, CDR2 YFSETQ, per germline. CDR3 DNA: TGCGCCAGCAGCTTAAACAGGGAGGGCACTGAAGCTTTCTTT. Amino acid sequence: CASSLNREGTEAFF.

The V and J genes are TRBV2 and TRBJ1-1; no definite D call. Germline CDR1 reads SNHLY; CDR2 reads FYNNEI. The CDR3 is 12 amino acids. Between the trimmed V and J ends, which lost 7 bases and 0 bases, there was a span of 6 bases. CDR3 protein: CASTQMNTEAFF. In nucleotides, the CDR3 is TGTGCCAGCACCCAAATGAACACTGAAGCTTTCTTT.